This T cell receptor (beta chain) appears in the sequencing data of a study of blood T cell repertoires in COVID-19. Study in general: The origin of the acute and convalescent COVID-19 samples was the United States, Italy and Spain.

This clone was found once. Original data processing: For nucleated cells, counts were estimated from reference gene primer amplification. Only in-frame clones appear in the TCRdb table, and some are missing; sequencing was by immunoSEQ multiplex PCR. The V and J calls and clone size were taken over from that table, and D and trimming were inferred from the DNA. Of 200,000 to 250,000 clones listed, 80% to 85% are singletons. Per germline, CDR1 MDHEN and CDR2 SYDVKM. The CDR3 covers 17 residues. The J segment lost 5 bases and the V segment lost 3 bases, leaving 5 bases of the junction unmatched. The V and J genes are TRBV28 and TRBJ2-3; TRBD2 aligns across 16 bases. The sequenced sample consisted of peripheral blood. This receptor was obtained from a woman in her 70s with COVID-19, enrolled during active disease. CDR3 region: CASSFSGTSGGGDTQYF. The CDR3 DNA sequence: TGTGCCAGCAGTTTCTCCGGGACTAGCGGGGGGGGAGATACGCAGTATTTT.